This T cell receptor (beta chain) stems from a study of response to subunit inactivated influenza vaccine. Study findings and constraints: The authors put forward the suggestion that each seasonal influenza vaccination may bring in only a limited number of new T cells.

This clonotype was counted ten times or more. Its target is unknown. MiXCR, applied by TCRdb to the RT-PCR reads, yields one record per CDR3 protein. This sample has more than 700,000 distinct CDR3 sequences, with around 20% found just once. The germline V gene encodes CDR1 SGHRS and CDR2 YFSETQ. The CDR3 runs to 12 residues. Trimming pared 1 base from V and 7 bases from J, leaving 5 bases between. The chain joins TRBV5-1 to TRBJ2-2; D is undetermined. The sequenced sample was PBMCs from blood, obtained roughly 5 days after vaccination. This clonotype originated in a man between 45 and 60 years old who received an inactivated influenza vaccine. DNA of the CDR3: TGCGCCAGCAGCTTGCTCGGCGGGGAGCTGTTTTTT. The encoded protein is CASSLLGGELFF.